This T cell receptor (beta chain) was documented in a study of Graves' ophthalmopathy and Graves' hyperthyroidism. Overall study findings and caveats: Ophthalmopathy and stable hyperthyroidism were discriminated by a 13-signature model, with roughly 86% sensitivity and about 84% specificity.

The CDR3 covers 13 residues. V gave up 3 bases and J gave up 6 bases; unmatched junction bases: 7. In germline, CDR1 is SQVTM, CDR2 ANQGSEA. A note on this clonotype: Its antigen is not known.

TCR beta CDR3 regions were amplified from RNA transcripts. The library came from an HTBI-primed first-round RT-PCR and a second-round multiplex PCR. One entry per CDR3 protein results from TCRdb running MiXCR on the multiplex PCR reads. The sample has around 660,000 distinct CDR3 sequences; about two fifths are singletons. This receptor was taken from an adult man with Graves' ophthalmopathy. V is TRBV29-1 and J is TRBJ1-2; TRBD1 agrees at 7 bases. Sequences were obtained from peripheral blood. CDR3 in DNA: TGCAGCGTTGATGCTGCAGGGGGGGATGGCTACACCTTC. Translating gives CSVDAAGGDGYTF.